Each of the 9 T cell receptor beta chains below was sequenced from the same sample in a study of radiation and T cells in renal cell carcinoma. Stated time point: baseline pretreatment blood. Treatment meaning: 15 Gy SBRT to primary tumor, nephrectomy 4 weeks later. Assay: immunoSEQ multiplex PCR; the TCRdb copy retains only in-frame clones and omits some. The sample consists of just over 95,000 clones, 75% to 90% of them appearing once. Here the sequenced sample was blood, taken from a patient whose treatment included radiotherapy and nephrectomy. Receptors were obtained from a man aged 50 to 59 with renal cell carcinoma.

Regarding this clone: Germline and junction disagree at one end, which may indicate a read error. This rearrangement joins TRBV2 to TRBJ1-2; maybe TRBD1 (6 bases). Per germline, CDR1 SNHLY and CDR2 FYNNEI. CDR3 size: 13 residues. CDR3 protein: CASSDTQGMSSFF. The CDR3 bases are TGTGCCAGCAGTGATACTCAGGGGATGAGCTCTTTCTTC.

The chain links TRBV7-9 to TRBJ2-5; weak D call: TRBD2 (6 bases). Germline CDR1 and CDR2: SEHNR and FQNEAQ (reference sequence). This CDR3 has 15 residues. V dropped 4 bases and J dropped 1 base, with 13 bases sitting between them. The CDR3 bases are TGTGCCAGCAGCTATAACTCGGGGGTCCAAGAGACCCAGTACTTC. Protein sequence: CASSYNSGVQETQYF. The full variable domain, its missing parts supplied by reference TRBV7-9 and TRBJ2-5, is DTGVSQNPRHKITKRGQNVTFRCDPISEHNRLYWYRQTLGQGPEFLTYFQNEAQLEKSRLLSDRFSAERPKGSFSTLEIQRTEQGDSAMYLCASSYNSGVQETQYFGPGTRLLVL.

J is TRBJ2-7 and V is TRBV5-5, with D unclear. The CDR3 is 14 residues long. V was trimmed by 2 bases and J by 0 bases, leaving 9 bases between them. Germline V gene data show CDR1 as SGHKS and CDR2 as YYEKEE (reference sequence). The CDR3 is CASSFDPSSYEQYF. The CDR3 coding sequence is TGTGCCAGCAGCTTTGACCCGAGCTCCTACGAGCAGTACTTC.

The gene calls are TRBV5-4 and TRBJ2-1; D possibly uses TRBD1 or TRBD2 (5 bases each). CDR3 size: 15 residues. The germline V gene encodes CDR1 SGHNT and CDR2 YYREEE (reference sequence). V was shortened by 0 bases and J by 0 bases, with 7 bases between the two germline ends. CDR3 in amino acids: CASSLGGDSYNEQFF. The CDR3 nucleotides are TGTGCCAGCAGCTTGGGAGGGGACTCCTACAATGAGCAGTTCTTC.

The V call is TRBV27, the J call TRBJ2-1; tentative D call: TRBD2 (6 bases). This CDR3 comprises 13 residues. V was pared by 6 bases and J by 4 bases, with 10 bases between. The V gene's germline CDR1 is MNHEY and CDR2 SMNVEV (reference sequence). The CDR3 is CASRPTSYNEQFF. The DNA of the CDR3 is TGTGCCAGCAGACCGACTAGTTACAATGAGCAGTTCTTC.

This chain joins TRBV14 and TRBJ2-2, with D possibly TRBD1 on 5 matching bases. Trimming stripped 0 bases from V and 1 base from J, with 12 bases between. The germline gives CDR1 SGHDN, CDR2 FVKESK. This CDR3 has 17 residues. The CDR3 region has the DNA TGTGCCAGCAGCCAAGATTCTCGACAGATGAACACCGGGGAGCTGTTTTTT. Translating gives CASSQDSRQMNTGELFF.

V and J are TRBV18 and TRBJ1-2; D gene ambiguous. Deletions cut 6 bases from V and 7 bases from J, with 9 bases between. The CDR3 has 11 amino acids. Germline V CDR1 and CDR2: KGHSH, LQKENI. CDR3 amino acids: CASSREGGYTF. DNA of the CDR3: TGTGCCAGCTCTCGGGAGGGTGGCTACACCTTC.

V is TRBV4-2 and J is TRBJ2-5; tentative D call: TRBD1 (7 bases). The J call may be in error: the DNA end matches TRBJ2-7 better. The germline gives CDR1 LGHNA, CDR2 YNFKEQ. This CDR3 is built from 16 residues. The CDR3 here is CASSQSAGQTTYEQYF. The CDR3 region has the DNA TGTGCCAGCAGCCAAAGCGCGGGACAGACTACCTACGAGCAGTACTTC.

V usage is TRBV6-5 and J usage is TRBJ1-5; D ambiguous. Germline V CDR1 and CDR2: MNHEY, SVGAGI. Trimming took off 6 bases at V and 2 bases at J, with 11 bases between the two ends. The CDR3 totals 14 residues. CDR3 sequence (DNA): TGTGCCAGCAGCCGTGGGAGTGGCAATCAGCCCCAGCATTTT. Translation gives CASSRGSGNQPQHF.